A single sample gave rise to the 3 T cell receptor beta chains below, sequenced in a study of OX40 agonist ivuxolimab in advanced cancers. Assay: immunoSEQ multiplex PCR; the TCRdb copy retains only in-frame clones and omits some. The sample carries tens of thousands of clones, around 83% recorded once. The sequenced sample was CD4+ or CD8+ T cells sorted from blood, obtained in a trial of the OX40 agonist ivuxolimab. The receptors were gathered from an adult with an advanced solid tumor such as melanoma, head and neck, liver or kidney cancer.

A few counts support this clone. This chain connects TRBV28 to TRBJ1-4; D remains unclear. CDR1 and CDR2 (germline): MDHEN, SYDVKM. The length of the CDR3 is 14 residues. Trimming took off 3 bases at V and 7 bases at J, with 12 bases between the two ends. The CDR3 nucleotides read TGTGCCAGCAGTTTTGAAATCCGCGGTGAAAAACTGTTTTTT. Translating it yields CASSFEIRGEKLFF.

This clone appeared once. This chain uses TRBV11-1 with TRBJ2-5; 7 bases map to TRBD2. V lost 1 base and J lost 4; bases outside the gene matches: 3. This CDR3 has 14 amino acids. Germline V gene lookup returns CDR1 SGHAT and CDR2 FQDESV (reference sequence). In DNA form, the CDR3 reads TGTGCCAGCAGCTTAGTGGTAGCGGGAGAGACCCAGTACTTC. Its translation: CASSLVVAGETQYF.

CDR3 sequence (DNA): TGTGCCAGCAGCTCCCGACCCACAGAGACCCAGTACTTC. It encodes CASSSRPTETQYF. The genes are TRBV7-3 and TRBJ2-5; D is ambiguous. Germline V gives CDR1 SGHTA, CDR2 FQGTGA. The CDR3 runs to 13 residues. Trimming cost V 4 bases and J 4 bases, with 10 bases left between them.